Following are 5 T cell receptor beta chains from one sample sequenced in a study of shared clonotypes between healthy human individuals. Selected positively for CCR7 and CD45RO-negative, naive CD8 cells excluded terminally differentiated effector memory CD45RA+ cells. The data were produced by immunoSEQ multiplex PCR, yet TCRdb's version contains in-frame clones alone and is incomplete. The data hold approximately 600,000 clones, with 95% observed a single time. What was sequenced was naive CD8+ T cells sorted from blood. These TCRs come from a woman in her twenties or thirties in good health.

This clone was observed a single time. The chain couples TRBV5-6 to TRBJ1-2, with 10 bases matching TRBD1. V lost 4 bases, J lost 4 bases, and 10 bases stayed unmatched. The V gene's germline CDR1 is SGHDT and CDR2 YYEEEE. There are 16 residues in the CDR3. The chain's CDR3 is CASSTGQGVPLYGYTF. CDR3 DNA sequence: TGTGCCAGCAGCACAGGACAGGGGGTCCCCCTCTATGGCTACACCTTC.

The CDR3 loop is CASSQILDTYEQYF. CDR3 DNA sequence: TGCGCCAGCAGTCAAATATTAGACACCTACGAGCAGTACTTC. This chain connects TRBV23-1 to TRBJ2-7; the D is unclear. TRBV23-1 is placed among ORFs of uncertain function. The CDR3 has 14 residues. V lost 2 bases, J lost 2 bases, and 10 bases lay in between.

This clone has just one count. The V gene is TRBV5-4, the J gene TRBJ2-7, with D possibly TRBD2 on 5 matching bases. Looked up from germline, CDR1 is SGHNT and CDR2 is YYREEE (reference sequence). This CDR3 region has 15 residues. The germline V and J ends were trimmed by 0 bases and 4 bases, with 14 bases remaining between them. The CDR3: CASSLAEEGIYEQYF. CDR3 in DNA: TGTGCCAGCAGCTTGGCGGAGGAAGGGATATACGAGCAGTACTTC.

This chain links TRBV4-1 with TRBJ2-6; D unclear. Germline V CDR1 and CDR2: MGHRA, YSYEKL. The germline V and J ends were trimmed by 0 bases and 0 bases, with 12 bases remaining between them. CDR3 length: 18 residues. The CDR3 loop is CASSQEPADPSGANVLTF. The CDR3, as DNA: TGCGCCAGCAGCCAAGAGCCTGCCGACCCCTCTGGGGCCAACGTCCTGACTTTC.

The chain uses TRBV6-5 and TRBJ2-1; perhaps TRBD2 as D (5 bases). The CDR3 has 15 residues. With 5 bases removed from V and 9 bases from J, the gap between germline ends came to 20 bases. CDR1 is MNHEY and CDR2 is SVGAGI in the germline V gene. The CDR3 DNA reads as TGTGCCAGCAGTATCACCATGCCGAGGACTTTTGAGCAGTTCTTC. This sequence encodes CASSITMPRTFEQFF.